These 29 T cell receptor beta chains were sequenced from one sample in a study of blood T cell repertoires in COVID-19. Clones were sequenced by immunoSEQ multiplex PCR, and TCRdb holds only the in-frame ones, with some missing. Of some 62,000 clones in the sample, 86% were seen once. Sample: peripheral blood. These receptors came from a woman older than 75 with acute or convalescent COVID-19.

V and J are TRBV19 and TRBJ1-6; 8 bases map to TRBD1. Germline V CDR1 and CDR2: LNHDA, SQIVND (reference sequence). With 4 bases clipped from V and 13 bases from J, the junction kept 9 bases outside the gene matches. This CDR3 region has 14 residues. The CDR3 loop is CASSTTDRVFPLHF. CDR3 in DNA: TGTGCCAGTAGTACTACGGACAGGGTGTTCCCCCTCCACTTT.

This chain joins TRBV19 and TRBJ1-4; possibly TRBD1 for D (6 bases). Germline V gene lookup returns CDR1 LNHDA and CDR2 SQIVND (reference sequence). This CDR3 region has 15 residues. V gave up 6 bases and J gave up 0 bases, with 11 bases separating them. The CDR3 DNA reads TGTGCCAGTAGCCAAAACAGGGCAACTAATGAAAAACTGTTTTTT. Amino acids: CASSQNRATNEKLFF.

The count of this clone is one. This sequence joins TRBV11-2 and TRBJ2-7; TRBD2 matches at 10 bases. Germline CDR1 SGHAT, CDR2 FQNNGV. The CDR3 runs to 15 residues. Trimming removed 1 base from V and 4 bases from J; junction bases left unmatched: 4. In DNA form, the CDR3 reads TGTGCCAGCAGCTTAGGTGTAGCGGGGGGTTACGAGCAGTACTTC. Translation: CASSLGVAGGYEQYF.

V is TRBV29-1 and J is TRBJ1-1; 9 nucleotides match TRBD1. The germline V gene has CDR1 SQVTM and CDR2 ANQGSEA. V shed 6 bases and J 2 bases; nucleotides not matched to a gene: 1. This CDR3 region has 12 residues. DNA for the CDR3: TGCAGCGTGGACAGGGGTAACACTGAAGCTTTCTTT. Translated, it gives CSVDRGNTEAFF.

This chain joins TRBV6-5 and TRBJ1-4; D not certain. V was pared by 8 bases and J by 4 bases, with 11 bases between. This CDR3 contains 13 residues. CDR1 is MNHEY and CDR2 is SVGAGI in the germline V gene. CDR3 coding DNA: TGTGCCAGCCACTTTGTGTTTAATGAAAAACTGTTTTTT. Amino acids: CASHFVFNEKLFF.

This chain uses TRBV19 with TRBJ1-4, with a possible D match to TRBD1 (6 bases). The CDR3 sequence is 15 residues long. CDR1 and CDR2 from the germline V gene are LNHDA and SQIVND (reference sequence). V lost 5 bases, J lost 7 bases, and 17 bases lay in between. Here the CDR3 reads CASSQYRDTLEKLFF. The CDR3 nucleotides read TGTGCCAGTAGTCAATACCGGGACACTCTTGAAAAACTGTTTTTT.

CDR3 protein: CASSQGQGAWGYTF. The DNA for the CDR3 is TGTGCCAGCAGCCAGGGACAGGGGGCTTGGGGCTACACCTTC. This chain joins TRBV7-2 and TRBJ1-2, with TRBD1 identical over 12 bases. This CDR3 is 14 amino acids long. Per the germline V gene, CDR1 is SGHTA and CDR2 is FQGNSA. The V gene end was trimmed by 5 bases and the J gene end by 8 bases; junction bases not matched to a gene: 6.

V is TRBV19 and J is TRBJ1-1, with 12 bases identical to TRBD1. The CDR3 runs to 14 residues. CDR1 and CDR2 from the germline V gene are LNHDA and SQIVND (reference sequence). V shed 8 bases, J shed 5 bases, and the junction held 6 bases outside the gene matches. The CDR3: CASAGQGAWTEAFF. The CDR3 region has the DNA TGTGCCAGTGCGGGACAGGGGGCTTGGACTGAAGCTTTCTTT.

This clone came up a few times. V is TRBV10-3 and J is TRBJ2-3; 12 nucleotides align to TRBD2. This CDR3 comprises 15 residues. In germline, CDR1 is ENHRY, CDR2 SYGVKD. V lost 8 bases, J lost 0 bases, and 3 bases stayed unmatched. CDR3 loop: CAIGGTSGSTDTQYF. The CDR3 DNA reads TGTGCCATCGGGGGGACTAGCGGGAGCACAGATACGCAGTATTTT.

A few counts support this clone. The chain recombines TRBV21-1 with TRBJ1-6; the table's D call, TRBD1, was not checked against the DNA. TRBV21-1 is deemed a pseudogene. The CDR3 has 18 residues. CDR3 DNA sequence: TGTGCCAGCAGCAGTGGGGGAGCAAGGGGGACCTATAATTCACCCCTCCACTTT. This gives the protein CASSSGGARGTYNSPLHF.

The chain uses TRBV7-3 and TRBJ2-7; D not resolved. The CDR3 runs to 13 residues. Germline V gene lookup returns CDR1 SGHTA and CDR2 FQGTGA. With 2 bases removed from V and 7 bases from J, the gap between germline ends came to 12 bases. The CDR3 DNA sequence: TGTGCCAGCAGCTTAGAGCCCGTCGGGGAGCAGTACTTC. Its protein is CASSLEPVGEQYF.

The chain employs TRBV18 and TRBJ2-5; D unresolved. The V end was cut by 2 bases, the J end by 3 bases, with 10 bases between. The CDR3 has 14 amino acids. CDR1 and CDR2 (germline): KGHSH, LQKENI. Here the CDR3 DNA reads TGTGCCAGCTCACCAGGGTCCGGAGAAGAGACCCAGTACTTC. Protein: CASSPGSGEETQYF.

This rearrangement joins TRBV11-2 to TRBJ2-2; no definite D call. The V and J ends lost 3 bases and 6 bases respectively, with 8 bases between them. Looked up from germline, CDR1 is SGHAT and CDR2 is FQNNGV. The CDR3 contains 13 residues. The CDR3, as DNA: TGTGCCAGCAGCTTGGCCCCTCCCGGGGAGCTGTTTTTT. It codes for CASSLAPPGELFF.

The chain uses TRBV19 and TRBJ1-6; perhaps TRBD1 as D (5 bases). The CDR3 covers 13 residues. Trimming stripped 6 bases from V and 9 bases from J, with 12 bases between. Germline CDR1 and CDR2: LNHDA and SQIVND (reference sequence). The CDR3 loop reads CASSRAGISPLHF. CDR3 bases: TGTGCCAGTAGCCGGGCAGGGATTTCACCCCTCCACTTT.

Only a few counts were recorded for this clone. This chain uses TRBV2 with TRBJ2-2; 10 bases map to TRBD1. Germline values: CDR1 SNHLY, CDR2 FYNNEI. Trimming took 8 bases from V and 4 from J; bases not matched to a gene: 4. This CDR3 comprises 14 residues. The CDR3 is CASRTGGGTGELFF. The CDR3 bases are TGTGCCAGCCGGACAGGGGGAGGCACCGGGGAGCTGTTTTTT.

A few counts support this clone. The chain recombines TRBV5-1 with TRBJ1-5, with D possibly matching TRBD1 (6 bases). Looked up from germline, CDR1 is SGHRS and CDR2 is YFSETQ. Trimming pared 4 bases from V and 6 bases from J, leaving 14 bases between. The CDR3 sequence is 14 residues long. In DNA form, the CDR3 reads TGCGCCAGCAGCCCACAGGGAAGGGGTCAGCCCCAGCATTTT. Translation: CASSPQGRGQPQHF. The variable domain in full, completed from reference TRBV5-1 and TRBJ1-5, reads KAGVTQTPRYLIKTRGQQVTLSCSPISGHRSVSWYQQTPGQGLQFLFEYFSETQRNKGNFPGRFSGRQFSNSRSEMNVSTLELGDSALYLCASSPQGRGQPQHFGDGTRLSIL.

The rearrangement joins TRBV29-1 to TRBJ1-1; 8 bases map to TRBD1. This CDR3 has 13 residues. The germline V gene has CDR1 SQVTM and CDR2 ANQGSEA. With 7 bases clipped from V and 5 bases from J, the junction kept 9 bases outside the gene matches. The CDR3 protein is CSASWTGSTEAFF. In DNA, the CDR3 is TGCAGCGCGTCCTGGACAGGGAGTACTGAAGCTTTCTTT.

The J gene is TRBJ2-7, the V gene TRBV3-1 (or the pseudogene TRBV3-2); D is possibly TRBD2 (6 bases). The length of the CDR3 is 14 residues. With 3 bases removed from V and 7 bases from J, the gap between germline ends came to 16 bases. Germline V gene sequence: CDR1 LGHDT, CDR2 YNNKEL (reference sequence). CDR3 residues: CASSQGDRGGEQYF. CDR3 DNA: TGTGCCAGCAGCCAGGGGGACCGGGGAGGAGAGCAGTACTTC.

This chain links TRBV2 with TRBJ2-7, with a tentative D call TRBD1 (6 bases). The V end lost 4 bases, the J end lost 3 bases, and 10 bases lay between the germline ends. This CDR3 has 13 amino acids. CDR1 and CDR2 from the germline V gene are SNHLY and FYNNEI. CDR3 bases: TGTGCCAGCAGTGGGACAGTCTACTACGAGCAGTACTTC. This gives the protein CASSGTVYYEQYF.

J is TRBJ1-6 and V is TRBV18; D unresolved. V was pared by 6 bases and J by 8 bases, with 17 bases between. The CDR3 has 15 amino acids. CDR1 is KGHSH, CDR2 LQKENI, per germline. The CDR3 reads CASSGGRGNHSPLHF. The CDR3 DNA is TGTGCCAGCTCCGGAGGACGGGGAAATCATTCACCCCTCCACTTT.

This clone was detected only once. V usage is TRBV12-3 or TRBV12-4 and J usage is TRBJ1-2, with 8 bases that match TRBD1. The CDR3 totals 13 residues. Trimming took 3 bases from V and 13 from J; bases not matched to a gene: 10. The CDR3 loop is CASSLGVDRARTF. The CDR3 DNA is TGTGCCAGCAGTTTGGGGGTGGACAGGGCCCGCACCTTC.

By its share, this clone is medium-sized (0.01 to 0.1%). The V and J genes are TRBV28 and TRBJ2-7, with D uncertain. CDR3 length: 12 amino acids. Germline V gives CDR1 MDHEN, CDR2 SYDVKM. V lost 2 bases and J lost 7, with 9 bases in between. In DNA, the CDR3 is TGTGCCAGCAGTTTAGGGCATCTTGAGCAGTACTTC. The encoded protein is CASSLGHLEQYF. The complete variable domain, with remaining parts taken from reference TRBV28 and TRBJ2-7, reads DVKVTQSSRYLVKRTGEKVFLECVQDMDHENMFWYRQDPGLGLRLIYFSYDVKMKEKGDIPEGYSVSREKKERFSLILESASTNQTSMYLCASSLGHLEQYFGPGTRLTVT.

V usage is TRBV7-2 and J usage is TRBJ1-3; no clear D gene. The germline gives CDR1 SGHTA, CDR2 FQGNSA. The CDR3 sequence is 16 residues long. V lost 2 bases, J lost 4 bases, and 15 bases lay in between. CDR3 residues: CASSLPGNLAGNTIYF. The CDR3 coding sequence is TGTGCCAGCAGCTTACCCGGGAACCTCGCAGGAAACACCATATATTTT.

The gene calls are TRBV7-8 and TRBJ1-2; possible D gene TRBD1, 5 bases. V gave up 0 bases and J gave up 5 bases, with 10 bases separating them. The CDR3 is 14 residues long. The germline gives CDR1 SGHVS, CDR2 FQNEAQ. The CDR3 nucleotides read TGTGCCAGCAGCTTAGCGGGGGGGAGATATGGCTACACCTTC. It is translated as CASSLAGGRYGYTF.

The rearrangement links TRBV18 to TRBJ1-3; no firm D call. CDR1 KGHSH and CDR2 LQKENI come from the germline V gene. This CDR3 contains 16 residues. Trimming removed 3 bases at V and 0 bases at J, with 12 bases between. This CDR3 reads CASSPRSRRSGNTIYF. As DNA, the CDR3 is TGTGCCAGCTCACCGCGGTCACGCCGCTCTGGAAACACCATATATTTT.

Notes on this clone: The sample carries other DNA sequences with the same CDR3. V is TRBV19 and J is TRBJ1-4; a possible D gene is TRBD1 (6 bases). The CDR3 is made up of 14 amino acids. V lost 3 bases, J lost 8 bases, and 13 bases lay in between. Germline V CDR1 and CDR2: LNHDA, SQIVND (reference sequence). The CDR3 coding sequence is TGTGCCAGTAGTATTGGCAGGGGTAGGGAAAAACTGTTTTTT. Its protein product is CASSIGRGREKLFF.

This rearrangement joins TRBV28 to TRBJ2-7; 9 bases line up with TRBD1. CDR3 length equals 14 residues. The trim removed 10 bases at V and 4 bases at J, leaving 11 bases unmatched. Germline-derived CDR1 and CDR2 are MDHEN and SYDVKM. The CDR3 loop reads CATRVTGGDYEQYF. The CDR3 DNA is TGTGCCACCCGCGTGACAGGGGGGGATTACGAGCAGTACTTC.

The chain joins TRBV9 to TRBJ1-2; D perhaps matches TRBD1 (5 bases). The ends were cut back, 5 bases at V and 4 bases at J, with 12 bases in the middle. CDR1 SGDLS and CDR2 YYNGEE come from the germline V gene. The CDR3 totals 13 residues. The CDR3 sequence is CASSIQGTYGYTF. CDR3 DNA sequence: TGTGCCAGCAGTATCCAGGGTACCTATGGCTACACCTTC.

Concerning this clone: In the same sample, other DNA sequences code for this CDR3. The J gene is TRBJ2-7, the V gene TRBV30; D not certain. The CDR3 spans 11 residues. Between the trimmed V and J ends, which lost 3 bases and 0 bases, there was a span of 3 bases. Per germline, CDR1 GTSNPN and CDR2 SVGIG (reference sequence). CDR3 nucleotides: TGTGCCTGGAGCCTCTCCTACGAGCAGTACTTC. Amino acids: CAWSLSYEQYF.